These 5 T cell receptor beta chains share one sample of origin, sequenced in a study of T cell changes during pregnancy in multiple sclerosis. Sequencing was performed with immunoSEQ multiplex PCR; in TCRdb, only in-frame clones are kept and a portion is missing. This sample has 37,000 or so clones, with 91% found just once. This specimen was CD4+ T cells from peripheral blood mononuclear cells, taken in the second trimester of pregnancy. These receptors originate from a female donor in good health, enrolled as a control in a pregnancy study.

The chain joins TRBV5-1 to TRBJ1-1, with 7 bases that match TRBD1. The germline CDR1 and CDR2 sequences are SGHRS and YFSETQ. V shed 4 bases and J 0 bases; nucleotides not matched to a gene: 9. The CDR3 extends over 16 amino acids. The CDR3 DNA sequence: TGCGCCAGCAGCCCCGACAGGGAACGGCTGAACACTGAAGCTTTCTTT. This sequence encodes CASSPDRERLNTEAFF.

The rearrangement joins TRBV7-6 to TRBJ1-4, with D hard to call. Germline V CDR1 and CDR2: SGHVS, FNYEAQ. The ends were cut back, 0 bases at V and 3 bases at J, with 14 bases in the middle. The CDR3 is 17 residues long. The CDR3 here is CASSLAPGNMANEKLFF. CDR3 sequence (DNA): TGTGCCAGCAGCTTAGCCCCGGGTAATATGGCTAATGAAAAACTGTTTTTT.

This rearrangement joins TRBV10-3 to TRBJ2-2; D may be TRBD1 (6 bases). V lost 2 bases, J lost 6 bases, and 7 bases lay in between. CDR3 length equals 13 residues. Germline V gene data show CDR1 as ENHRY and CDR2 as SYGVKD. CDR3 residues: CAISEQGSGELFF. CDR3 nucleotides: TGTGCCATCAGTGAGCAGGGGTCCGGGGAGCTGTTTTTT.

The genes are TRBV11-1 and TRBJ2-2; TRBD1 agrees at 11 bases. CDR1 is SGHAT and CDR2 is FQDESV in the germline V gene (reference sequence). The CDR3 is made up of 15 amino acids. Losses at the gene ends were 5 bases for V and 6 bases for J; bases not matched to a gene: 5. The CDR3 reads CASSLGQGAAGELFF. The CDR3 nucleotides are TGTGCCAGCAGCCTTGGACAGGGGGCCGCCGGGGAGCTGTTTTTT.

This rearrangement joins TRBV6-1 to TRBJ1-2; 9 nucleotides match TRBD1. V shed 3 bases, J shed 7 bases, and the junction held 3 bases outside the gene matches. CDR1 and CDR2 (germline): MNHNS, SASEGT. This CDR3 comprises 13 residues. The CDR3 region is CASSDGQGLGYTF. In nucleotides, the CDR3 is TGTGCCAGCAGTGACGGACAGGGGCTTGGCTACACCTTC.